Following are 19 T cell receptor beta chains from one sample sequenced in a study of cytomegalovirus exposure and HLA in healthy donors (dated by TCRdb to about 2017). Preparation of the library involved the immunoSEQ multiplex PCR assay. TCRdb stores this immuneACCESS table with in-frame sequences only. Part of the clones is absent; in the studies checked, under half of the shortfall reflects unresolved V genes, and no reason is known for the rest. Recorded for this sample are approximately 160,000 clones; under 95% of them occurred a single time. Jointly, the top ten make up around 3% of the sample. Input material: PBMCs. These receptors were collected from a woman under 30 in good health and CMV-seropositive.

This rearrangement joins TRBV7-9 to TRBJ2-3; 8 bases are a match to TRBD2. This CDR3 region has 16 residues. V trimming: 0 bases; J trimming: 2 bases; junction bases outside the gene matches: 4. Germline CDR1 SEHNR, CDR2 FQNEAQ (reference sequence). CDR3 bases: TGTGCCAGCAGCTTAGCAGGGACTAGAGCCACAGATACGCAGTATTTT. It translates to CASSLAGTRATDTQYF.

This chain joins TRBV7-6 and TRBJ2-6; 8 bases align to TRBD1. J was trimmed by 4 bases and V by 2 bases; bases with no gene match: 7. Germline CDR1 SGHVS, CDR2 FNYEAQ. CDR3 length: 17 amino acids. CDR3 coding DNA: TGTGCCAGCAGCTTACTCCCAGGGGGCTCAGGGGCCAACGTCCTGACTTTC. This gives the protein CASSLLPGGSGANVLTF. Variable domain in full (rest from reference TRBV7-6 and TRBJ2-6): GAGVSQSPRYKVTKRGQDVALRCDPISGHVSLYWYRQALGQGPEFLTYFNYEAQQDKSGLPNDRFSAERPEGSISTLTIQRTEQRDSAMYRCASSLLPGGSGANVLTFGAGSRLTVL.

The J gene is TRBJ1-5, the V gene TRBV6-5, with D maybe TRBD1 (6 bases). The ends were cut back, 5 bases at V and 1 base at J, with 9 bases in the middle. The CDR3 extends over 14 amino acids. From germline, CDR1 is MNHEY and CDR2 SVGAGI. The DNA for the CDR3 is TGTGCCAGCAGTCACAGGGAAAGCAATCAGCCCCAGCATTTT. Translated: CASSHRESNQPQHF.

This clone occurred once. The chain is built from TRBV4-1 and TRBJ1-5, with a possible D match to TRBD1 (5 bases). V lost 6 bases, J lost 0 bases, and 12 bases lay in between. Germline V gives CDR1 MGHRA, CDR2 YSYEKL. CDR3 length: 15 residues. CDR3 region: CASSHGGISNQPQHF. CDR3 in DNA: TGCGCCAGCAGTCACGGGGGGATTAGCAATCAGCCCCAGCATTTT.

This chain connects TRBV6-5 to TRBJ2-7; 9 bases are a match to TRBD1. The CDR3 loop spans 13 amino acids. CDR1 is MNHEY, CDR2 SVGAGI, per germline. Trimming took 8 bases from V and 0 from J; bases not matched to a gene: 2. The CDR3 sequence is CASGQGSSYEQYF. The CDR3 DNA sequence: TGTGCCAGCGGACAGGGGAGCTCCTACGAGCAGTACTTC.

CDR3 sequence reads: CASSLVNMRTGGYEQYF. Here the CDR3 DNA reads TGTGCCAGCAGCTTAGTGAATATGAGGACAGGGGGGTACGAGCAGTACTTC. J is TRBJ2-7 and V is TRBV7-6; 10 positions match TRBD1. Losses at the gene ends were 1 base for V and 4 bases for J; bases not matched to a gene: 10. The length of the CDR3 is 17 residues. Germline V lookup: CDR1 SGHVS, CDR2 FNYEAQ.

The CDR3 nucleotides are TGCAGCGTTGAGGTTGCGGGGGAGCTGTTTTTT. Translating gives CSVEVAGELFF. The chain has TRBV29-1 and TRBJ2-2; D gene ambiguous. The CDR3 totals 11 residues. Between the trimmed V and J ends, which lost 3 bases and 8 bases, there was a span of 7 bases. The V gene's germline CDR1 is SQVTM and CDR2 ANQGSEA.

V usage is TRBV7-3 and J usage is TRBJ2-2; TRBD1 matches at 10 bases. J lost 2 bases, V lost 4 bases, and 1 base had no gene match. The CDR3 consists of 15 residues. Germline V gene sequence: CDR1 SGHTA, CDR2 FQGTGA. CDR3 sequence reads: CASSSTGGNTGELFF. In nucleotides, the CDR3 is TGTGCCAGCAGCTCGACAGGGGGCAACACCGGGGAGCTGTTTTTT.

The CDR3 coding sequence is TGCGCCAGCAGCCAAGTCGGGGGGGATGAGCAGTTCTTC. It is translated as CASSQVGGDEQFF. V gene TRBV4-3 combines with J gene TRBJ2-1; 8 bases align to TRBD2. The CDR3 length is 13 residues. V shed 1 base, J shed 8 bases, and the junction held 1 base outside the gene matches. Germline V gene data show CDR1 as LGHNA and CDR2 as YSLEER.

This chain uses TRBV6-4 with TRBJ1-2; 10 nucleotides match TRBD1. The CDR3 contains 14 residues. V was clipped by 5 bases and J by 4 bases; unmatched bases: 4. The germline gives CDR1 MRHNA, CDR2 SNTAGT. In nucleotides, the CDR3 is TGTGCCAGCAGTCCCTGGACAGGGGGCTATGGCTACACCTTC. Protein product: CASSPWTGGYGYTF.

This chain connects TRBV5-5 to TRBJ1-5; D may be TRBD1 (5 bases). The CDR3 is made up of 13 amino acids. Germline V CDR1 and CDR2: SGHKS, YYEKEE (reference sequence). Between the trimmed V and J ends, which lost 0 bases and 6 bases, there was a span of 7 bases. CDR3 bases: TGTGCCAGCAGCTTGGACAGGCGTCAGCCCCAGCATTTT. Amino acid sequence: CASSLDRRQPQHF.

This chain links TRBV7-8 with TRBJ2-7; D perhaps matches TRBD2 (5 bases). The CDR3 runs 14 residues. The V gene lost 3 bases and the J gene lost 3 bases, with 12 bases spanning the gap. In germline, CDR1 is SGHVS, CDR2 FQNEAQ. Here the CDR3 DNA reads TGTGCCAGCAGCTTTAAGCGGATAGACTACGAGCAGTACTTC. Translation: CASSFKRIDYEQYF. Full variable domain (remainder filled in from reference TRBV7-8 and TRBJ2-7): GAGVSQSPRYKVAKRGQDVALRCDPISGHVSLFWYQQALGQGPEFLTYFQNEAQLDKSGLPSDRFFAERPEGSVSTLKIQRTQQEDSAVYLCASSFKRIDYEQYFGPGTRLTVT.

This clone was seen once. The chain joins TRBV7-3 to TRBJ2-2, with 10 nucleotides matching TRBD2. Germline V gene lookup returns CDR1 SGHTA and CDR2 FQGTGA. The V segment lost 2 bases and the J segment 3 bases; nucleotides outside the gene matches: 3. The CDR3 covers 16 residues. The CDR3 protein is CASSLLAGVDTGELFF. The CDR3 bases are TGTGCCAGCAGCTTACTAGCGGGAGTGGACACCGGGGAGCTGTTTTTT.

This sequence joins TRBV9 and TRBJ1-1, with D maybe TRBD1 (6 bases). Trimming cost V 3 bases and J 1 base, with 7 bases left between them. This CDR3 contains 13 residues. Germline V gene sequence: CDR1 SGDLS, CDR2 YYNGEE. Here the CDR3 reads CASSATGNTEAFF. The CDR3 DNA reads TGTGCCAGCAGCGCGACAGGGAACACTGAAGCTTTCTTT.

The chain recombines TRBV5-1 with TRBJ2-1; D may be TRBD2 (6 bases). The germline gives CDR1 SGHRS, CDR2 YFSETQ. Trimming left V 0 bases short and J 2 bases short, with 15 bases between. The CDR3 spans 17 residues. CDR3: CASSLEGWGVPYNEQFF. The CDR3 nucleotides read TGCGCCAGCAGCTTGGAGGGGTGGGGGGTACCCTACAATGAGCAGTTCTTC.

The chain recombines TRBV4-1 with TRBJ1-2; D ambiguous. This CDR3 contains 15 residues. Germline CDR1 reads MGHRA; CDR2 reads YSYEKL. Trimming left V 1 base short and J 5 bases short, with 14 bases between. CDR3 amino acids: CASSQGIEGNYGYTF. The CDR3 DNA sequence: TGCGCCAGCAGCCAAGGAATTGAGGGTAATTATGGCTACACCTTC.

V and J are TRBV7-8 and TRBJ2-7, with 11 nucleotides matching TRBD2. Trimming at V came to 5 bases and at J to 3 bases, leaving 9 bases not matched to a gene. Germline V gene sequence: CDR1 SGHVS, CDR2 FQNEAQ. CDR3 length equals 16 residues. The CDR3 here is CASSGVLGLADYEQYF. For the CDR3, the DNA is TGTGCCAGCAGCGGAGTATTGGGACTAGCGGACTACGAGCAGTACTTC.

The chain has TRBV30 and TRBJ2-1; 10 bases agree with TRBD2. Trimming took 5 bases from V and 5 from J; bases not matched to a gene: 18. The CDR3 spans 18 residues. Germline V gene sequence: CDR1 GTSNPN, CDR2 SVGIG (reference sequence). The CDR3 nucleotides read TGTGCCTGGTCGACGGTTCGGACTAGCGGTCCTAGGGACAATGAGCAGTTCTTC. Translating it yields CAWSTVRTSGPRDNEQFF.

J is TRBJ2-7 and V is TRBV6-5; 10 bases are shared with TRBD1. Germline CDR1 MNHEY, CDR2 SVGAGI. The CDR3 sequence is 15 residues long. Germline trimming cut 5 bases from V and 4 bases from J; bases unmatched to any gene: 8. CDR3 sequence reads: CASSTGDRGSYEQYF. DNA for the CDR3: TGTGCCAGCAGTACCGGGGACAGGGGTTCATACGAGCAGTACTTC.